This TCR beta chain was profiled in a study of blood T cell repertoires in COVID-19. The wider study: Italy, Spain and the United States were the sources of the convalescent and acute COVID-19 samples. T cells, B-cell-depleted T cells, or PBMCs provided the cDNA or gDNA that served as material.

In the study's own analysis: Reference gene primer amplification yielded estimated nucleated cell counts. The data were produced by immunoSEQ multiplex PCR, yet TCRdb's version contains in-frame clones alone and is incomplete. V, J and clone size derive from that table, while D and trimming were established from the DNA sequence. The sample comprises roughly 200,000 clones, around 84% of which are singletons, and about 13% rests with the top ten. The material sequenced was peripheral blood. The TCR sequence derives from a human donor in a cohort sampled during active COVID-19.

The CDR3 DNA follows: TGTGCCAGCACCACGGGGACAGGGGGTGGGAACACTGAAGCTTTCTTT. This gives the protein CASTTGTGGGNTEAFF. The chain uses TRBV5-4 and TRBJ1-1, with 11 bases matching TRBD1. The germline V gene has CDR1 SGHNT and CDR2 YYREEE (reference sequence). J lost 1 base, V lost 6 bases, and 8 bases had no gene match. The CDR3 is 16 residues long.